Shown below are 15 T cell receptor beta chains from a single sample sequenced in a study of T cells in Graves' hyperthyroidism and ophthalmopathy. TCR beta CDR3 sequences were amplified from RNA transcripts. The study used the HTBI primer set for a first-round RT-PCR of the TCR CDR3. Using its own MiXCR run on the multiplex PCR reads, TCRdb lists one record per CDR3 protein. This sample yields around 260,000 distinct CDR3 sequences, of which less than 30% are seen a single time; about a quarter belongs to the top ten. The sequenced material came from blood. The source is a man in his forties or fifties with Graves' hyperthyroidism that later progressed to Graves' ophthalmopathy.

Many counts were recorded for this clonotype. The chain uses TRBV7-8 and TRBJ2-7; D assignment may be TRBD1 or TRBD2 (5 bases each). Germline-derived CDR1 and CDR2 are SGHVS and FQNEAQ. The CDR3 loop spans 16 amino acids. Between the trimmed V and J ends, which lost 1 base and 2 bases, there was a span of 15 bases. The CDR3 loop is CASSLGSRDPTYEQYF. In nucleotides, the CDR3 is TGTGCCAGCAGCTTAGGAAGCCGGGACCCAACCTACGAGCAGTACTTC.

The chain uses TRBV7-2 and TRBJ1-1, with 11 bases lining up with TRBD1. The CDR3 covers 15 residues. The germline gives CDR1 SGHTA, CDR2 FQGNSA. With V trimmed by 5 bases and J by 4 bases, 6 bases remained unmatched. DNA of the CDR3: TGTGCCAGCAGCGCGGGGACAGGGGGTCCCACTGAAGCTTTCTTT. Its translation is CASSAGTGGPTEAFF. Together with reference TRBV7-2 and TRBJ1-1, the CDR3 gives the full variable domain: GAGVSQSPSNKVTEKGKDVELRCDPISGHTALYWYRQSLGQGLEFLIYFQGNSAPDKSGLPSDRFSAERTGGSVSTLTIQRTQQEDSAVYLCASSAGTGGPTEAFFGQGTRLTVV.

This clonotype was seen many times. This chain links TRBV18 with TRBJ2-5, with D tentatively TRBD1 (6 bases). The CDR3 spans 14 residues. In germline, CDR1 is KGHSH, CDR2 LQKENI. V lost 2 bases, J lost 4 bases, and 11 bases lay in between. The CDR3 coding sequence is TGTGCCAGCTCACCAACAGGGACGGGAGAGACCCAGTACTTC. As protein: CASSPTGTGETQYF.

This clonotype was observed many times. The chain uses TRBV5-6 and TRBJ1-1, with D tentatively TRBD1 (6 bases). Trimming removed 2 bases at V and 1 base at J, with 9 bases between. This CDR3 comprises 14 residues. Germline lookup yields CDR1 SGHDT and CDR2 YYEEEE. For the CDR3, the DNA is TGTGCCAGCAGCTTACCGGGGGCGAACACTGAAGCTTTCTTT. This translates into CASSLPGANTEAFF.

This clonotype has a count of ten or more. The chain carries TRBV6-1 and TRBJ1-1; perhaps TRBD1 as D (5 bases). V was pared by 8 bases and J by 1 base, with 8 bases between. Germline assignment: CDR1 MNHNS and CDR2 SASEGT. The CDR3 runs to 12 residues. In DNA form, the CDR3 reads TGTGCCAGCGCGGGGCCGAACACTGAAGCTTTCTTT. This translates into CASAGPNTEAFF.

The chain joins TRBV29-1 to TRBJ1-1; the D is unclear. The CDR3 is 12 amino acids. V lost 7 bases to trimming and J lost 0 bases, with 9 bases between them. Germline CDR1 is SQVTM and CDR2 is ANQGSEA. The CDR3 DNA sequence: TGCAGCGCACGGACGCTGAACACTGAAGCTTTCTTT. This translates into CSARTLNTEAFF.

This clonotype was detected many times. The chain has TRBV19 and TRBJ1-5; 10 nucleotides align to TRBD1. The CDR3 has 15 residues. CDR1 is LNHDA and CDR2 is SQIVND in the germline V gene (reference sequence). V lost 7 bases, J lost 7 bases, and 10 bases stayed unmatched. The CDR3 is CASTQPGQGNQPQHF. DNA for the CDR3: TGTGCCAGTACCCAACCGGGACAGGGGAACCAGCCCCAGCATTTT.

This clonotype was counted ten times or more. The J gene is TRBJ2-5, the V gene TRBV7-3, with a possible D match to TRBD2 (6 bases). Trimming cost V 5 bases and J 5 bases, with 15 bases left between them. Germline V gene data show CDR1 as SGHTA and CDR2 as FQGTGA. This CDR3 has 14 amino acids. Here the CDR3 DNA reads TGTGCCAGCAGCCAGGCCGGGAGTCTCGAGACCCAGTACTTC. Its translation: CASSQAGSLETQYF.

The chain is built from TRBV2 and TRBJ2-7; 10 bases are a match to TRBD2. The CDR3 is 18 residues long. Germline V lookup: CDR1 SNHLY, CDR2 FYNNEI. J gave up 3 bases and V 4 bases, and 15 bases lay outside the gene matches. CDR3 region: CASSGTGLAGDIFYEQYF. The CDR3 DNA is TGTGCCAGCAGTGGGACGGGCCTAGCGGGAGATATCTTCTACGAGCAGTACTTC.

The chain carries TRBV6-5 and TRBJ2-7; D gene unclear. The CDR3 loop spans 15 amino acids. V was trimmed by 2 bases and J by 2 bases, leaving 13 bases between them. Germline loops: CDR1 MNHEY, CDR2 SVGAGI. For the CDR3, the DNA is TGTGCCAGCAGTTACAATAAACGGCCTACCTACGAGCAGTACTTC. Translated, it gives CASSYNKRPTYEQYF.

This clonotype was detected a few times. J is TRBJ2-7 and V is TRBV6-2 or TRBV6-3, with 10 bases fitting TRBD1. Germline lookup yields CDR1 MNHEY and CDR2 SVGEGT. Unmatched junction bases numbered 5, after V lost 8 bases and J lost 4 bases. The CDR3 extends over 13 amino acids. The CDR3 bases are TGTGCCAGCGCACGGGACAGGGGATACGAGCAGTACTTC. Protein product: CASARDRGYEQYF.

The sample holds many counts of this clonotype. A read error may explain this, as a much larger clone is one base away. The rearrangement uses TRBV12-3 or TRBV12-4 and TRBJ2-7; TRBD1 might be the D (5 bases). This CDR3 region has 15 residues. The CDR3 protein is CASSSVGRAAHEQHF. DNA for the CDR3: TGTGCCAGCAGTTCGGTGGGCAGGGCGGCCCACGAGCAGCACTTC.

This clonotype was observed at least ten times. V usage is TRBV7-9 and J usage is TRBJ2-5; D ambiguous. Trimming took 4 bases from V and 5 from J, leaving 14 bases between them. This CDR3 contains 14 residues. In germline, CDR1 is SEHNR, CDR2 FQNEAQ (reference sequence). DNA for the CDR3: TGTGCCAGCAGCTCCCCCACCGAGTGGGAGACCCAGTACTTC. This translates into CASSSPTEWETQYF.

J is TRBJ1-1 and V is TRBV7-6; no clear D. The CDR3 spans 13 residues. V shed 7 bases and J shed 8 bases, with 17 bases lying between them. Germline values: CDR1 SGHVS, CDR2 FNYEAQ. The CDR3 sequence is CASTSAEKSEAFF. CDR3 nucleotide sequence: TGTGCCAGCACCTCGGCCGAGAAGAGCGAAGCTTTCTTT.

In its sample, this clonotype was seen many times. The rearrangement joins TRBV7-2 to TRBJ2-5; D remains ambiguous. This CDR3 comprises 15 residues. CDR1 SGHTA and CDR2 FQGNSA come from the germline V gene. V was trimmed by 1 base and J by 5 bases, leaving 14 bases between them. The CDR3 region has the DNA TGTGCCAGCAGCTTAGTCGGGTTAGCCGGGGAGACCCAGTACTTC. This translates into CASSLVGLAGETQYF.